The sample holds one count of the clone carrying this T cell receptor beta chain. The entry originates in a study of blood T cells in healthy people across ages. A second PCR, run for roughly 6 to 11 cycles, used a sample-barcoded 5' primer plus a J-beta primer mix. Each CDR3 protein is one row after TCRdb ran MiXCR on the 5' RACE reads. The sample consists of over 1.5 million distinct CDR3 sequences, around 50% of them appearing once. The CDR3 spans 17 residues. V was pared by 0 bases and J by 1 base, with 13 bases between. The germline gives CDR1 LGHDT, CDR2 YNNKEL (reference sequence). This chain joins TRBV3-1 and TRBJ2-1; D uncertain. Sequencing input: blood. This sequence was found in a woman aged 40 to 50 in good health. The CDR3 region has the DNA TGTGCCAGCAGCCAAGAGCTTGGACGAGTATCCTACAATGAGCAGTTCTTC. This codes for CASSQELGRVSYNEQFF.